Listed here is a single TCR beta chain. Its antigen is not identified. Profiled with immunoSEQ multiplex PCR; TCRdb holds only in-frame clones, not every one. The sample yields some 46,000 clones, around 88% seen once. These data belong to a study of OX40 agonist ivuxolimab in advanced cancers. The CDR3 spans 15 residues. Germline lookup yields CDR1 SGHNT and CDR2 YENEEA. Germline trimming cut 3 bases from V and 7 bases from J; bases unmatched to any gene: 8. Blood sampling took place at baseline, cycle 4 day 1, and cycle 7 day 1. Study-level results: Clonal expansion was seen in CD4+ and CD8+ blood T cells by week 6 at 0.1 to 3.0 mg/kg.

The source of this sequence is an adult with an advanced solid tumor such as melanoma, head and neck, liver or kidney cancer. Sequenced material: CD4+ or CD8+ T cells sorted from blood, taken in a trial of the OX40 agonist ivuxolimab. The rearrangement links TRBV11-3 to TRBJ2-1; TRBD2 agrees at 8 bases. DNA for the CDR3: TGTGCCAGCAGCTTGGGCCAGCGGGAGAGAAATGAGCAGTTCTTC. It codes for CASSLGQRERNEQFF.